Sequencing of this TCR beta chain was carried out in a study of T cell responses to AZD1222 COVID-19 vaccine. Assay: immunoSEQ multiplex PCR; the TCRdb copy retains only in-frame clones and omits some. Altogether 100,000 to 150,000 clones are present, about 89% being singletons, with the ten largest covering around a quarter. The sequences come from peripheral blood, collected on day 0 of AZD1222 vaccination. This clonotype was obtained from an adult in good health.

For the CDR3, the DNA is TGTGCCACCAGCAGAGAAGCCGGGGGCACTGAAGCTTTCTTT. It encodes CATSREAGGTEAFF. The chain couples TRBV15 to TRBJ1-1, with D perhaps matching TRBD1 (5 bases). The CDR3 runs to 14 residues. Germline V gives CDR1 LNHNV, CDR2 YYDKDF (reference sequence). V was pared by 0 bases and J by 4 bases, with 9 bases between.